This T cell receptor beta chain is drawn from a study of blood T cell repertoires in COVID-19. About the study: Collection of acute and convalescent COVID-19 samples took place in the United States, Italy and Spain. The analysed material was cDNA or gDNA that came from T cells, B-cell-depleted T cells, or PBMCs.

In germline, CDR1 is MNHEY, CDR2 SVGAGI. CDR3 length: 13 residues. The ends lost 9 bases at V and 6 bases at J; junction bases unmatched: 5. Authors' methods: Reference gene primer amplification in the assay estimated nucleated cell counts. TCRdb's copy holds only in-frame clones and misses some; the assay was immunoSEQ multiplex PCR. That table supplies the V and J calls and clone size; D and trimming were determined from the DNA. This sample yields some 150,000 clones, of which more than 75% are seen a single time; 3.7% belongs to the top ten. The V gene is TRBV6-5, the J gene TRBJ2-2, with 9 bases identical to TRBD2. The material sequenced was peripheral blood. This TCR came from a man in his late teens or twenties with active or convalescent COVID-19. In DNA form, the CDR3 reads TGTGCCAGTGGGACTAGCTCGCCCGGGGAGCTGTTTTTT. Protein sequence: CASGTSSPGELFF.